The clone carrying this TCR beta chain was recorded a few times. Antigen unknown. These data belong to a study of CD4 T cells in relation to SARS-CoV-2 and coronaviruses. Study-wide background: PBMCs were cultured with antigen for roughly 10 days before TCR beta sequencing. A couple of subjects were Hispanic; patients were 7 or 8 males and 4 females.

V lost 6 bases to trimming and J lost 8 bases, with 11 bases between them. This CDR3 has 13 residues. Measured with immunoSEQ multiplex PCR; TCRdb has only the in-frame clones, and not every one. The data hold around 35,000 clones, with about four fifths observed a single time. Sequences were obtained from naive CD4+ T cells from PBMCs, cultured in vitro. Sample subset: naive CD4+ T cells isolated by negative enrichment. The chain recombines TRBV12-3 or TRBV12-4 with TRBJ1-6; tentatively, D is TRBD1 (6 bases). This TCR was recovered from an adult with COVID-19. This CDR3 is CASSRSGDSPLHF. In nucleotides, the CDR3 is TGTGCCAGCAGCCGATCAGGGGATTCACCCCTCCACTTT.